Sequencing of this T cell receptor beta chain was carried out in a study of cytomegalovirus exposure and HLA in healthy donors. The CDR3 contains 17 residues. Germline CDR1 reads SGHDT; CDR2 reads YYEEEE. The V gene lost 0 bases and the J gene lost 2 bases, with 16 bases spanning the gap. Study-wide points: V- and J-gene trimming of TCR beta was linked (in a later analysis) to a missense DCLRE1C variant. Reportedly, HLA-A and HLA-B alleles of most subjects were accurately predicted from TCR beta. Per a prior analysis, the majority of TCR beta V segments were productive roughly 90% or roughly 30% of the time. Donors belonging to an Asian-associated ancestry cluster reportedly showed fewer N-insertions in productive TCRs than the 666-donor mean, according to what a later analysis found.

It was with 60 Vbeta and 13 Jbeta primers that the PCR ran. Assay: immunoSEQ multiplex PCR; the TCRdb copy retains only in-frame clones and omits some. The table lists about 190,000 clones, 70% to 80% of them singletons. This clone came up a few times. Its antigen remains unidentified. The rearrangement uses TRBV5-6 and TRBJ2-3; D is possibly TRBD1 (6 bases). Material: PBMCs. This clonotype was obtained from a woman aged 25 to 39 in good health and CMV-seropositive. The CDR3 DNA follows: TGTGCCAGCAGCTTGGTCCGTAGACAGGTAGCCACAGATACGCAGTATTTT. It encodes CASSLVRRQVATDTQYF.